What follows is one T cell receptor beta chain and its context. Antigen unknown. Though probably carrying unrecorded immune exposures, donors were nominally healthy at sampling. This record comes from a study of cytomegalovirus exposure and HLA in healthy donors. Study-level findings and limits: Presence/absence analysis assumed near-uniform sequencing depth across donors.

The PCR ran on 60 Vbeta and 13 Jbeta primers. Sequenced by immunoSEQ multiplex PCR; TCRdb stores in-frame clones only, minus some. The sample includes about 170,000 clones, 65% to 80% seen only once; the top ten take approximately 2%. Material: PBMCs. This receptor was obtained from a female donor in good health and CMV-seronegative.

CDR3 sequence reads: CASSLAGQGRSNTQYF. DNA of the CDR3: TGTGCCAGCAGCTTGGCGGGACAGGGGCGTTCAAATACGCAGTATTTT. The chain carries TRBV13 and TRBJ2-3; 10 bases agree with TRBD1. V trimming: 3 bases; J trimming: 7 bases; junction bases outside the gene matches: 10. CDR1 is PRHDT, CDR2 FYEKMQ, per germline (reference sequence). The CDR3 has 16 amino acids.